One sample yielded the 10 T cell receptor beta chains listed below, sequenced in a study of technical replicates of blood from a handful of donors. Data came from immunoSEQ multiplex PCR; TCRdb stores just in-frame clones and leaves some out. The sample yields fewer than 95,000 clones, roughly 94% seen once. The sequencing sample was made of T cells isolated from PBMCs. All receptors come from a human donor in good health.

This clone showed up just a few times. The V gene is TRBV5-1, the J gene TRBJ1-1; a possible D gene is TRBD1 (6 bases). The CDR3 extends over 12 amino acids. CDR1 and CDR2 (germline): SGHRS, YFSETQ. Trimming took 7 bases from V and 2 from J, leaving 9 bases between them. The CDR3 bases are TGCGCCAGCCGGACAGTAAACACTGAAGCTTTCTTT. Amino acids: CASRTVNTEAFF.

This chain uses TRBV19 with TRBJ1-1, with D tentatively TRBD1 (5 bases). V gave up 4 bases and J gave up 4 bases, with 10 bases separating them. The germline gives CDR1 LNHDA, CDR2 SQIVND (reference sequence). The CDR3 runs to 13 residues. The CDR3 sequence is CASSSQGGTEAFF. CDR3 sequence (DNA): TGTGCCAGTAGTAGCCAGGGAGGCACTGAAGCTTTCTTT.

J is TRBJ2-5 and V is TRBV9, with 8 bases identical to TRBD2. The V segment lost 4 bases and the J segment 2 bases; nucleotides outside the gene matches: 10. Germline lookup yields CDR1 SGDLS and CDR2 YYNGEE. The CDR3 totals 16 residues. CDR3 sequence reads: CASSFTAGGRQETQYF. The CDR3 bases are TGTGCCAGCAGCTTTACTGCGGGGGGTAGGCAAGAGACCCAGTACTTC.

The chain combines TRBV5-4 with TRBJ2-7; 12 positions match TRBD2. The V gene end was trimmed by 4 bases and the J gene end by 2 bases; junction bases not matched to a gene: 4. CDR3 length: 15 amino acids. The germline gives CDR1 SGHNT, CDR2 YYREEE (reference sequence). The CDR3 sequence: CASSPGLAGTYEQYF. The DNA for the CDR3 is TGTGCCAGCAGCCCGGGACTAGCGGGTACCTACGAGCAGTACTTC.

The CDR3, as DNA: TGCAGCGCCTCAGAAAACACCGGGGAGCTGTTTTTT. Protein sequence: CSASENTGELFF. This chain links TRBV29-1 with TRBJ2-2; unclear D gene. Trimming removed 7 bases from V and 2 bases from J, with 8 bases in between. Per germline, CDR1 SQVTM and CDR2 ANQGSEA. The CDR3 has 12 amino acids.

The rearrangement uses TRBV6-5 and TRBJ1-1; a weak D match, TRBD1 (5 bases). The V gene lost 6 bases and the J gene lost 1 base, with 15 bases spanning the gap. Germline V CDR1 and CDR2: MNHEY, SVGAGI. The CDR3 runs 15 residues. Here the CDR3 DNA reads TGTGCCAGCAGATCCGTGGGGGGGAGGAACACTGAAGCTTTCTTT. Translated, it gives CASRSVGGRNTEAFF.

The chain has TRBV10-2 and TRBJ1-5, with a weak D call TRBD1 (5 bases). With 4 bases removed from V and 0 bases from J, the gap between germline ends came to 13 bases. This CDR3 has 16 residues. The V gene's germline CDR1 is WSHSY and CDR2 SAAADI. As DNA, the CDR3 is TGCGCCAGCAGTGTGGGAAGGACACGTAGCAATCAGCCCCAGCATTTT. Its translation: CASSVGRTRSNQPQHF.

This chain connects TRBV2 to TRBJ1-2; TRBD1 is a possible D gene (6 bases). Germline V CDR1 and CDR2: SNHLY, FYNNEI. Trimming removed 5 bases from V and 4 bases from J, with 11 bases in between. The CDR3 totals 13 residues. This CDR3 reads CASSYRVFYGYTF. The CDR3 region has the DNA TGTGCCAGCAGTTACAGGGTATTCTATGGCTACACCTTC.

The chain has TRBV2 and TRBJ1-5; TRBD1 aligns across 7 bases. Looked up from germline, CDR1 is SNHLY and CDR2 is FYNNEI. There are 16 residues in the CDR3. Trimming removed 5 bases from V and 3 bases from J; junction bases left unmatched: 10. The CDR3 DNA sequence: TGTGCCAGCAGTAGAAGGGACAGATTACACAATCAGCCCCAGCATTTT. The encoded protein is CASSRRDRLHNQPQHF.

This chain joins TRBV5-1 and TRBJ2-1, with 12 positions matching TRBD2. Germline values: CDR1 SGHRS, CDR2 YFSETQ. Unmatched junction bases numbered 3, after V lost 7 bases and J lost 4 bases. This CDR3 is built from 14 residues. The CDR3 DNA reads as TGCGCCAGCTATCTAGCGGGAGGGTACAATGAGCAGTTCTTC. Protein: CASYLAGGYNEQFF.